The 24 T cell receptor beta chains presented below share a single source sample, sequenced in a study of shared T cell receptors in the human thymus. Clones were read by immunoSEQ multiplex PCR, and TCRdb kept only the in-frame ones, dropping some. The sample shows fewer than 700,000 clones, 88% of them seen only once. These records were also assigned to another study, of human thymus T cells.

Sequenced input: thymocytes. All receptors come from a boy under three years old with a congenital heart defect.

This clone has a single count. The chain combines TRBV7-9 with TRBJ1-4, with 9 nucleotides matching TRBD1. Germline lookup yields CDR1 SEHNR and CDR2 FQNEAQ (reference sequence). The junction had 2 bases not matched to a gene; V was cut back by 0 bases and J by 12 bases. This CDR3 region has 13 residues. This CDR3 reads CASSLARTGELFF. The CDR3 bases are TGTGCCAGCAGCTTAGCGCGGACAGGGGAACTGTTTTTT.

This chain connects TRBV19 to TRBJ2-1, with TRBD2 matching over 12 bases. This CDR3 spans 17 amino acids. V was pared by 3 bases and J by 8 bases, with 11 bases of the junction left unmatched. CDR1 and CDR2 (germline): LNHDA, SQIVND (reference sequence). In DNA, the CDR3 is TGTGCCAGTAGTATCGAACTAGCGGGAGGCCCGGTCCATGAGCAGTTCTTC. This gives the protein CASSIELAGGPVHEQFF.

The gene calls are TRBV30 and TRBJ2-1; 11 bases map to TRBD2. The CDR3 loop spans 14 amino acids. Germline assignment: CDR1 GTSNPN and CDR2 SVGIG (reference sequence). With 2 bases clipped from V and 7 bases from J, the junction kept 4 bases outside the gene matches. The CDR3 region has the DNA TGTGCCTGGAGTAGGGGACTAGCGGCGAATGAGCAGTTCTTC. Its protein is CAWSRGLAANEQFF. The full variable domain, rest sourced from reference TRBV30 and TRBJ2-1, is SQTIHQWPATLVQPVGSPLSLECTVEGTSNPNLYWYRQAAGRGLQLLFYSVGIGQISSEVPQNLSASRPQDRQFILSSKKLLLSDSGFYLCAWSRGLAANEQFFGPGTRLTVL.

The gene calls are TRBV13 and TRBJ2-7; 10 nucleotides align to TRBD2. The CDR3 has 15 residues. V lost 5 bases and J lost 0; bases outside the gene matches: 4. Germline CDR1 reads PRHDT; CDR2 reads FYEKMQ (reference sequence). Here the CDR3 reads CASSTRTSGSYEQYF. DNA of the CDR3: TGTGCCAGCAGCACACGGACTAGCGGCTCCTACGAGCAGTACTTC.

The genes are TRBV4-3 and TRBJ1-1; 11 nucleotides line up with TRBD1. J lost 5 bases, V lost 0 bases, and 5 bases had no gene match. This CDR3 spans 16 amino acids. The germline gives CDR1 LGHNA, CDR2 YSLEER. The chain's CDR3 is CASSQDGRDRGTEAFF. As DNA, the CDR3 is TGCGCCAGCAGCCAAGATGGGCGGGACAGGGGGACTGAAGCTTTCTTT.

This chain uses TRBV29-1 with TRBJ1-2; a possible D gene is TRBD1 (5 bases). V shed 7 bases and J shed 3 bases, with 15 bases lying between them. The CDR3 covers 13 residues. CDR1 SQVTM and CDR2 ANQGSEA come from the germline V gene. CDR3 amino acids: CSGTLGGDYGYTF. The CDR3 DNA follows: TGCAGCGGTACCCTTGGGGGGGACTATGGCTACACCTTC.

The genes are TRBV5-5 and TRBJ2-7, with 8 bases aligning to TRBD2. With 0 bases clipped from V and 1 base from J, the junction kept 6 bases outside the gene matches. This CDR3 comprises 16 residues. Per the germline V gene, CDR1 is SGHKS and CDR2 is YYEKEE (reference sequence). Here the CDR3 reads CASSLDRREASYEQYF. CDR3 in DNA: TGTGCCAGCAGCTTGGACCGGCGGGAGGCGTCCTACGAGCAGTACTTC.

This chain connects TRBV4-2 to TRBJ2-3, with TRBD2 identical over 14 bases. The CDR3 runs 20 residues. CDR1 is LGHNA, CDR2 YNFKEQ, per germline. Unmatched junction bases numbered 15, after V lost 1 base and J lost 6 bases. The CDR3 region has the DNA TGTGCCAGCAGCCAAGTTCGACTAGCGGGAGGGCCGAACTCTTTGGATACGCAGTATTTT. Translating it yields CASSQVRLAGGPNSLDTQYF.

This clone was found once. The chain carries TRBV28 and TRBJ2-7; TRBD2 agrees at 15 bases. The J segment lost 7 bases and the V segment lost 6 bases, leaving 10 bases of the junction unmatched. This CDR3 has 16 amino acids. Per germline, CDR1 MDHEN and CDR2 SYDVKM. The CDR3 loop reads CASSDPGTSGRREQYF. DNA of the CDR3: TGTGCCAGCAGCGACCCCGGGACTAGCGGGAGGCGGGAGCAGTACTTC.

This clone was found a few times. J is TRBJ2-3 and V is TRBV19; possible D gene TRBD2, 6 bases. CDR3 length: 15 residues. CDR1 and CDR2 (germline): LNHDA, SQIVND (reference sequence). Trimming stripped 4 bases from V and 10 bases from J, with 21 bases between. In nucleotides, the CDR3 is TGTGCCAGTAGTAGGCCCGGGACTCGCCCCGAGCCGCAGTATTTT. Translating gives CASSRPGTRPEPQYF. The entire variable domain, with the rest obtained from reference TRBV19 and TRBJ2-3, is as follows: DGGITQSPKYLFRKEGQNVTLSCEQNLNHDAMYWYRQDPGQGLRLIYYSQIVNDFQKGDIAEGYSVSREKKESFPLTVTSAQKNPTAFYLCASSRPGTRPEPQYFGPGTRLTVL.

The J gene is TRBJ1-2, the V gene TRBV6-4, with 10 bases matching TRBD1. The trim removed 8 bases at V and 8 bases at J, leaving 8 bases unmatched. CDR3 length equals 13 residues. Germline V lookup: CDR1 MRHNA, CDR2 SNTAGT. CDR3 sequence: CASSPGDRGGYTF. CDR3 nucleotide sequence: TGTGCCAGCTCACCAGGGGACAGGGGCGGCTACACCTTC.

This sequence joins TRBV7-2 and TRBJ2-2, with 10 bases aligning to TRBD2. In germline, CDR1 is SGHTA, CDR2 FQGNSA. V dropped 3 bases and J dropped 5; count of bases not matched to a gene: 12. The length of the CDR3 is 18 residues. CDR3 amino acids: CASSFRTSGLLGTGELFF. CDR3 nucleotide sequence: TGTGCCAGCAGCTTCCGGACTAGCGGACTACTAGGGACCGGGGAGCTGTTTTTT.

The CDR3 reads CASLRTGNDGYTF. CDR3 bases: TGTGCCAGCCTAAGGACAGGGAACGATGGCTACACCTTC. This chain links TRBV5-6 with TRBJ1-2; 8 bases align to TRBD1. J was trimmed by 6 bases and V by 7 bases; bases with no gene match: 8. This CDR3 has 13 residues. In germline, CDR1 is SGHDT, CDR2 YYEEEE.

This clone was seen only a few times. The gene calls are TRBV2 and TRBJ2-5, with D uncertain. V gave up 6 bases and J gave up 1 base, with 9 bases separating them. Germline values: CDR1 SNHLY, CDR2 FYNNEI. The CDR3 is made up of 13 amino acids. The CDR3 loop reads CASSAEIQETQYF. CDR3 in DNA: TGTGCCAGCAGCGCGGAGATCCAAGAGACCCAGTACTTC.

The chain links TRBV30 to TRBJ2-5, with D maybe TRBD1 (6 bases). The length of the CDR3 is 17 residues. V was cut by 2 bases and J by 0 bases, with 19 bases left in between. The V gene's germline CDR1 is GTSNPN and CDR2 SVGIG (reference sequence). This CDR3 reads CAWSPGVEAQYQETQYF. Here the CDR3 DNA reads TGTGCCTGGAGTCCAGGGGTTGAGGCGCAGTACCAAGAGACCCAGTACTTC.

The chain links TRBV5-5 to TRBJ1-4; 7 bases agree with TRBD1. The CDR3 runs to 15 residues. Germline lookup yields CDR1 SGHKS and CDR2 YYEKEE (reference sequence). Unmatched junction bases numbered 2, after V lost 0 bases and J lost 3 bases. DNA for the CDR3: TGTGCCAGCAGCTTGGCCGGGACAGCTAATGAAAAACTGTTTTTT. It encodes CASSLAGTANEKLFF.

This chain joins TRBV29-1 and TRBJ2-1; D is possibly TRBD2 (5 bases). CDR3 length: 14 residues. The V end was cut by 7 bases, the J end by 3 bases, with 16 bases between. Germline lookup yields CDR1 SQVTM and CDR2 ANQGSEA. The DNA for the CDR3 is TGCAGCGAGGAGGATACCTCGGACTACAATGAGCAGTTCTTC. Its translation: CSEEDTSDYNEQFF.

J is TRBJ2-7 and V is TRBV4-1; 8 nucleotides align to TRBD1. This CDR3 region has 15 residues. Germline trimming cut 1 base from V and 4 bases from J; bases unmatched to any gene: 6. Germline assignment: CDR1 MGHRA and CDR2 YSYEKL. CDR3 sequence: CASSQAGQVLYEQYF. The CDR3 nucleotides are TGCGCCAGCAGCCAAGCGGGACAGGTCCTTTACGAGCAGTACTTC.

This chain connects TRBV7-6 to TRBJ2-1; 9 bases agree with TRBD2. CDR1 is SGHVS, CDR2 FNYEAQ, per germline. This CDR3 has 15 amino acids. V lost 2 bases, J lost 6 bases, and 5 bases stayed unmatched. CDR3 residues: CASSLCGRASNEQFF. In DNA, the CDR3 is TGTGCCAGCAGCTTATGCGGGAGGGCCTCCAATGAGCAGTTCTTC. The variable domain in full, completed from reference TRBV7-6 and TRBJ2-1, reads GAGVSQSPRYKVTKRGQDVALRCDPISGHVSLYWYRQALGQGPEFLTYFNYEAQQDKSGLPNDRFSAERPEGSISTLTIQRTEQRDSAMYRCASSLCGRASNEQFFGPGTRLTVL.

As DNA, the CDR3 is TGCGCCAGCAGCCAGGGGGACAGGGGGCGCTTGGGCACTGAAGCTTTCTTT. Its translation: CASSQGDRGRLGTEAFF. The chain has TRBV4-3 and TRBJ1-1; 12 bases match TRBD1. This CDR3 is 17 amino acids long. Losses at the gene ends were 3 bases for V and 4 bases for J; bases not matched to a gene: 9. Germline CDR1 LGHNA, CDR2 YSLEER.

This clone was detected a few times. The V and J genes are TRBV6-1 and TRBJ2-7; 8 bases line up with TRBD2. Unmatched junction bases numbered 5, after V lost 4 bases and J lost 6 bases. The CDR3 has 13 amino acids. Per the germline V gene, CDR1 is MNHNS and CDR2 is SASEGT. The CDR3 region is CASSAGLATEQYF. CDR3 in DNA: TGTGCCAGCAGTGCCGGACTAGCCACCGAGCAGTACTTC.

This clone was seen only once. The J gene is TRBJ2-7, the V gene TRBV28; 16 nucleotides align to TRBD2. The CDR3 length is 17 residues. Germline V gene sequence: CDR1 MDHEN, CDR2 SYDVKM. After removal of 5 bases from V and 2 bases from J, the junction contained 6 bases not matched to a gene. CDR3 nucleotide sequence: TGTGCCAGCAGTCCAGGGACTAGCGGGAGGGCCCCCTACGAGCAGTACTTC. This translates into CASSPGTSGRAPYEQYF.

This chain uses TRBV28 with TRBJ1-1; D gene uncertain. The V and J ends lost 8 bases and 5 bases respectively, with 21 bases between them. The CDR3 has 15 amino acids. The germline V gene encodes CDR1 MDHEN and CDR2 SYDVKM. The CDR3 reads CASLPEGAGGTEAFF. In nucleotides, the CDR3 is TGTGCCAGCCTCCCTGAGGGTGCGGGAGGGACTGAAGCTTTCTTT.

The chain couples TRBV6-1 to TRBJ2-5; D perhaps matches TRBD1 (6 bases). The V end lost 2 bases, the J end lost 5 bases, and 24 bases lay between the germline ends. The CDR3 runs 18 residues. The germline V gene has CDR1 MNHNS and CDR2 SASEGT. CDR3 coding DNA: TGTGCCAGCAGTGAAAGGCCAGGGGCCCAGGGCGGGTGGGAGACCCAGTACTTC. Residues: CASSERPGAQGGWETQYF.